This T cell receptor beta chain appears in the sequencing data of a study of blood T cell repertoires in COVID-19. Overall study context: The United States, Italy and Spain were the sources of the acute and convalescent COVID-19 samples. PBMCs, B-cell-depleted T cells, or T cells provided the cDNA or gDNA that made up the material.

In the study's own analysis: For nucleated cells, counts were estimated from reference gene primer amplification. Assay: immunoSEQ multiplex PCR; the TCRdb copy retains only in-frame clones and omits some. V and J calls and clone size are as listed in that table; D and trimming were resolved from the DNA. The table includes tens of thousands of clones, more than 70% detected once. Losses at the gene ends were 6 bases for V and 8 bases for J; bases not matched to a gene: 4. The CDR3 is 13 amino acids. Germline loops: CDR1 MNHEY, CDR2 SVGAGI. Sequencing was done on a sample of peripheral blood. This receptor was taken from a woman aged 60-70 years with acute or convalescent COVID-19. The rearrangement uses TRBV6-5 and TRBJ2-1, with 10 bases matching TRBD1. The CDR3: CASRGQGWDEQFF. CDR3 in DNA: TGTGCCAGCAGGGGACAGGGGTGGGATGAGCAGTTCTTC.